These 32 T cell receptor beta chains were all obtained from the same sample, sequenced in a study of blood T cell repertoires in COVID-19. Assay: immunoSEQ multiplex PCR; the TCRdb copy retains only in-frame clones and omits some. The table records fewer than 500,000 clones, about 80% of them present only once. Sequences were obtained from peripheral blood. The receptor source for this set is a human donor with acute or convalescent COVID-19. The donor label of this sample is uncertain.

This chain links TRBV5-1 with TRBJ1-1, with D unresolved. The CDR3 consists of 14 residues. V was pared by 2 bases and J by 5 bases, with 13 bases between. CDR1 is SGHRS, CDR2 YFSETQ, per germline. The CDR3 protein is CASSLLSGRTEAFF. The DNA for the CDR3 is TGCGCCAGCAGCTTACTCTCAGGAAGGACTGAAGCTTTCTTT. Complete variable domain (other parts from reference TRBV5-1 and TRBJ1-1): KAGVTQTPRYLIKTRGQQVTLSCSPISGHRSVSWYQQTPGQGLQFLFEYFSETQRNKGNFPGRFSGRQFSNSRSEMNVSTLELGDSALYLCASSLLSGRTEAFFGQGTRLTVV.

The chain combines TRBV11-2 with TRBJ1-6; D unresolved. This CDR3 is built from 15 residues. CDR1 is SGHAT, CDR2 FQNNGV, per germline. Trimming took off 2 bases at V and 8 bases at J, with 13 bases between the two ends. In DNA, the CDR3 is TGTGCCAGCAGCTTACTACTGGGCTCGGATTCACCCCTCCACTTT. It specifies CASSLLLGSDSPLHF.

V usage is TRBV5-1 and J usage is TRBJ1-1; 9 bases are a match to TRBD1. The V gene's germline CDR1 is SGHRS and CDR2 YFSETQ. Unmatched junction bases numbered 6, after V lost 3 bases and J lost 0 bases. The CDR3 length is 16 residues. The CDR3 sequence: CASSSTGGRMNTEAFF. DNA of the CDR3: TGCGCCAGCAGCTCCACAGGGGGCAGAATGAACACTGAAGCTTTCTTT. Supplemented by reference TRBV5-1 and TRBJ1-1, the full variable domain reads KAGVTQTPRYLIKTRGQQVTLSCSPISGHRSVSWYQQTPGQGLQFLFEYFSETQRNKGNFPGRFSGRQFSNSRSEMNVSTLELGDSALYLCASSSTGGRMNTEAFFGQGTRLTVV.

The rearrangement links TRBV7-9 to TRBJ2-1; the match to TRBD2 covers 8 bases. The CDR3 covers 15 residues. CDR1 and CDR2 (germline): SEHNR, FQNEAQ (reference sequence). Germline trimming cut 8 bases from V and 0 bases from J; bases unmatched to any gene: 6. In DNA form, the CDR3 reads TGTGCCAGCTCCCGTAGCGGGGCCTCCTACAATGAGCAGTTCTTC. It yields the protein CASSRSGASYNEQFF.

This sequence joins TRBV7-2 and TRBJ1-2; D gene unclear. Trimming cost V 1 base and J 4 bases, with 10 bases left between them. The CDR3 sequence is 14 residues long. Germline loops: CDR1 SGHTA, CDR2 FQGNSA. The CDR3 DNA reads TGTGCCAGCAGCTTAGGGGTAGCCAGCTATGGCTACACCTTC. Its protein is CASSLGVASYGYTF.

The chain couples TRBV19 to TRBJ1-2; 7 bases are shared with TRBD1. V shed 5 bases, J shed 2 bases, and the junction held 11 bases outside the gene matches. Per germline, CDR1 LNHDA and CDR2 SQIVND (reference sequence). This CDR3 contains 16 residues. CDR3 sequence: CASSLGQVRLNYGYTF. DNA for the CDR3: TGTGCCAGTAGTCTTGGACAGGTCCGCCTAAACTATGGCTACACCTTC.

This clone was detected only a few times. The gene calls are TRBV30 and TRBJ1-1; the match to TRBD1 covers 7 bases. Germline V gene lookup returns CDR1 GTSNPN and CDR2 SVGIG (reference sequence). This CDR3 has 13 residues. V shed 3 bases and J 8 bases; nucleotides not matched to a gene: 9. The CDR3 sequence: CAWRADRDDEAFF. The CDR3 coding sequence is TGTGCCTGGAGAGCCGACAGGGATGACGAAGCTTTCTTT.

V usage is TRBV4-1 and J usage is TRBJ2-1; TRBD2 matches at 15 bases. CDR3 size: 20 residues. V was pared by 3 bases and J by 0 bases, with 9 bases of the junction left unmatched. Germline CDR1 is MGHRA and CDR2 is YSYEKL. CDR3: CASSHLGLAGGPGSYNEQFF. The CDR3 bases are TGCGCCAGCAGCCACCTCGGACTAGCGGGGGGGCCAGGCTCCTACAATGAGCAGTTCTTC.

Remarks on this clone: In the same sample, other DNA sequences code for this CDR3. The chain recombines TRBV29-1 with TRBJ2-2, with 13 bases matching TRBD2. V trimming: 7 bases; J trimming: 2 bases; junction bases outside the gene matches: 4. This CDR3 comprises 15 residues. Germline lookup yields CDR1 SQVTM and CDR2 ANQGSEA. CDR3 loop: CSARTSGGNTGELFF. CDR3 nucleotides: TGCAGCGCCCGGACTAGCGGGGGTAACACCGGGGAGCTGTTTTTT.

Notes on this clone: Relative to the germline gene, one junction end is altered; a read error may explain this. V is TRBV12-3 or TRBV12-4 and J is TRBJ1-2; D gene ambiguous. This CDR3 spans 9 amino acids. The chain's CDR3 is CASTGPVAF. The CDR3 DNA sequence: TGTGCCAGCACCGGTCCCGTAGCCTTC.

The V and J genes are TRBV27 and TRBJ2-1; 7 nucleotides agree with TRBD1. The CDR3 consists of 14 residues. Trimming cost V 3 bases and J 3 bases; bases outside gene matches: 2. Germline loops: CDR1 MNHEY, CDR2 SMNVEV (reference sequence). CDR3 nucleotide sequence: TGTGCCAGCAGTTTGGCAGGGGGCTACAATGAGCAGTTCTTC. It yields the protein CASSLAGGYNEQFF.

This chain joins TRBV5-6 and TRBJ1-5, with 10 bases that match TRBD1. With 4 bases clipped from V and 5 bases from J, the junction kept 9 bases outside the gene matches. This CDR3 is built from 16 residues. CDR1 and CDR2 from the germline V gene are SGHDT and YYEEEE. The CDR3 DNA reads TGTGCCAGCAGCACCAACCGGGACAGGGGCCATCAGCCCCAGCATTTT. It codes for CASSTNRDRGHQPQHF.

This clone was found once. This rearrangement joins TRBV24-1 to TRBJ2-3; TRBD1 agrees at 8 bases. V trimming: 7 bases; J trimming: 0 bases; junction bases outside the gene matches: 5. This CDR3 contains 15 residues. Germline-derived CDR1 and CDR2 are KGHDR and SFDVKD. The CDR3, as DNA: TGTGCCACCAGGGATCGACAGGGGAGCACAGATACGCAGTATTTT. Amino acid sequence: CATRDRQGSTDTQYF.

The V gene is TRBV19, the J gene TRBJ1-3; weak D call: TRBD1 (6 bases). The CDR3 contains 14 residues. Trimming removed 7 bases from V and 4 bases from J, with 14 bases in between. Per the germline V gene, CDR1 is LNHDA and CDR2 is SQIVND (reference sequence). Here the CDR3 DNA reads TGTGCCAGTATGACAGGCCGAACCGGAAACACCATATATTTT. It translates to CASMTGRTGNTIYF.

The chain links TRBV6-1 to TRBJ1-2; the D is unclear. This CDR3 comprises 16 residues. CDR1 is MNHNS, CDR2 SASEGT, per germline. V lost 2 bases and J lost 3, with 16 bases in between. CDR3 sequence (DNA): TGTGCCAGCAGTGAAAACCCATACACGGGAGACTATGGCTACACCTTC. Translated, it gives CASSENPYTGDYGYTF.

V and J are TRBV10-1 and TRBJ1-3; TRBD1 matches 7 bases. CDR3 length: 13 residues. Germline V gene lookup returns CDR1 WNHNN and CDR2 SYGVQD (reference sequence). V gave up 4 bases and J gave up 3 bases; unmatched junction bases: 0. CDR3 in amino acids: CASSGQGGNTIYF. The CDR3 DNA sequence: TGCGCCAGCAGTGGACAGGGTGGAAACACCATATATTTT.

This chain uses TRBV14 with TRBJ1-6, with D perhaps TRBD1 (5 bases). Germline V gene data show CDR1 as SGHDN and CDR2 as FVKESK. The V end was cut by 1 base, the J end by 6 bases, with 7 bases between. The CDR3 length is 14 residues. CDR3 sequence: CASSQVRGNSPLHF. CDR3 nucleotides: TGTGCCAGCAGCCAAGTTAGGGGTAATTCACCCCTCCACTTT.

This rearrangement joins TRBV5-6 to TRBJ2-1; TRBD1 agrees at 9 bases. The CDR3 has 15 amino acids. Germline V gene sequence: CDR1 SGHDT, CDR2 YYEEEE. Trimming removed 5 bases from V and 7 bases from J; junction bases left unmatched: 10. CDR3 sequence reads: CASRTGGRVGNEQFF. DNA of the CDR3: TGTGCCAGCAGAACAGGGGGCCGAGTTGGAAATGAGCAGTTCTTC. Full variable domain (remainder filled in from reference TRBV5-6 and TRBJ2-1): DAGVTQSPTHLIKTRGQQVTLRCSPKSGHDTVSWYQQALGQGPQFIFQYYEEEERQRGNFPDRFSGHQFPNYSSELNVNALLLGDSALYLCASRTGGRVGNEQFFGPGTRLTVL.

This clone came up once. This chain uses TRBV14 with TRBJ1-1; D uncertain. CDR3 length: 16 residues. Germline V gives CDR1 SGHDN, CDR2 FVKESK. Trimming removed 0 bases from V and 7 bases from J, with 18 bases in between. Here the CDR3 reads CASSQERVREFGEAFF. The CDR3 bases are TGTGCCAGCAGCCAAGAAAGGGTCCGGGAGTTCGGTGAAGCTTTCTTT.

Details on this clone: Relative to the germline gene, one junction end is altered; a read error may explain this. The chain links TRBV18 to TRBJ2-6, with D maybe TRBD2 (6 bases). Per the germline V gene, CDR1 is KGHSH and CDR2 is LQKENI. This CDR3 spans 18 amino acids. CDR3 protein: CASSPLLSGDSGVNVLTF. CDR3 sequence (DNA): TGTGCCAGCTCACCACTACTATCGGGGGACTCTGGGGTCAACGTCCTGACTTTC.

This clone was recorded once. The chain combines TRBV7-6 with TRBJ1-1, with D unclear. The V end was cut by 5 bases, the J end by 1 base, with 8 bases between. CDR1 and CDR2 (germline): SGHVS, FNYEAQ. This CDR3 region has 13 residues. The CDR3 spells CASSLGANTEAFF. The CDR3 DNA sequence: TGTGCCAGCAGCCTAGGAGCGAACACTGAAGCTTTCTTT.

The chain has TRBV21-1 and TRBJ1-1. TRBV21-1 is labeled a pseudogene. The CDR3 runs 15 residues. CDR3 loop: CASSKVRGGDTEAFF. CDR3 in DNA: TGTGCCAGCAGCAAAGTCCGGGGAGGGGACACTGAAGCTTTCTTT.

This clone was observed a few times. CDR3 nucleotide sequence: TGCAGCTCCCCCCTGGGGGCTCGGCGGTTCTTC. This codes for CSSPLGARRFF. V usage is TRBV29-1 and J usage is TRBJ2-1; D is perhaps TRBD1 (6 bases). Per the germline V gene, CDR1 is SQVTM and CDR2 is ANQGSEA. V shed 8 bases and J shed 15 bases, with 20 bases lying between them. The CDR3 runs to 11 residues.

V is TRBV3-1 (or the pseudogene TRBV3-2) and J is TRBJ2-1; 9 bases agree with TRBD1. The CDR3 totals 14 residues. V gave up 6 bases and J gave up 7 bases; unmatched junction bases: 7. CDR1 LGHDT and CDR2 YNNKEL come from the germline V gene (reference sequence). The CDR3 spells CASRFRQGGNEQFF. CDR3 DNA: TGTGCCAGCAGGTTTCGACAGGGGGGGAATGAGCAGTTCTTC.

The chain links TRBV3-1 (or the pseudogene TRBV3-2) to TRBJ1-1, with a weak D call TRBD1 (6 bases). V was shortened by 4 bases and J by 1 base, with 10 bases between the two germline ends. The germline gives CDR1 LGHDT, CDR2 YNNKEL (reference sequence). This CDR3 comprises 14 residues. The CDR3 reads CASSLGQTNTEAFF. DNA of the CDR3: TGTGCCAGCAGCCTGGGACAAACGAACACTGAAGCTTTCTTT.

The chain has TRBV2 and TRBJ2-1, with 9 bases fitting TRBD1. Germline loops: CDR1 SNHLY, CDR2 FYNNEI. The CDR3 consists of 16 residues. V dropped 5 bases and J dropped 4; count of bases not matched to a gene: 9. The CDR3 reads CASSRDRASPYNEQFF. The CDR3 DNA follows: TGTGCCAGCAGTCGGGACAGGGCGTCGCCTTACAATGAGCAGTTCTTC. Using reference TRBV2 and TRBJ2-1 for the parts outside the CDR3, the full variable domain is EPEVTQTPSHQVTQMGQEVILRCVPISNHLYFYWYRQILGQKVEFLVSFYNNEISEKSEIFDDQFSVERPDGSNFTLKIRSTKLEDSAMYFCASSRDRASPYNEQFFGPGTRLTVL.

This clone appeared a few times. The chain links TRBV18 to TRBJ2-7, with 8 bases identical to TRBD1. The germline gives CDR1 KGHSH, CDR2 LQKENI. V trimming: 2 bases; J trimming: 1 base; junction bases outside the gene matches: 4. The CDR3 length is 15 residues. The CDR3, as DNA: TGTGCCAGCTCACCAGAAGACAGGGGTTCCTACGAGCAGTACTTC. This translates into CASSPEDRGSYEQYF.

The V call is TRBV5-8, the J call TRBJ2-1; weak D call: TRBD1 (6 bases). The V gene lost 0 bases and the J gene lost 7 bases, with 11 bases spanning the gap. The CDR3 sequence is 14 residues long. The germline V gene has CDR1 SGHTS and CDR2 YDEGEE. The CDR3 spells CASSLADSRNEQFF. CDR3 coding DNA: TGTGCCAGCAGCTTGGCGGACAGCCGTAATGAGCAGTTCTTC.

J is TRBJ1-5 and V is TRBV28, with a possible D match to TRBD1 (5 bases). This CDR3 is 15 amino acids long. Germline assignment: CDR1 MDHEN and CDR2 SYDVKM. Trimming left V 6 bases short and J 2 bases short, with 14 bases between. The DNA for the CDR3 is TGTGCCAGCAGCCAGCGGAGGGGAGGCAATCAGCCCCAGCATTTT. Translating gives CASSQRRGGNQPQHF.

In its sample, this clone was seen once. This sequence joins TRBV5-1 and TRBJ1-2; TRBD1 agrees at 8 bases. The V gene end was trimmed by 3 bases and the J gene end by 8 bases; junction bases not matched to a gene: 6. The CDR3 is made up of 13 amino acids. The germline V gene encodes CDR1 SGHRS and CDR2 YFSETQ. CDR3 in DNA: TGCGCCAGCAGCTACGGACAGGGAATGGGCTACACCTTC. Protein sequence: CASSYGQGMGYTF.

The chain employs TRBV5-1 and TRBJ1-2; D unresolved. CDR1 SGHRS and CDR2 YFSETQ come from the germline V gene. V was trimmed by 0 bases and J by 0 bases, leaving 9 bases between them. The CDR3 has 15 residues. CDR3 DNA: TGCGCCAGCAGCTTGGAGGCGGAAGCTAACTATGGCTACACCTTC. Its translation: CASSLEAEANYGYTF.

The chain joins TRBV7-9 to TRBJ1-2; TRBD1 is a possible D gene (5 bases). V lost 5 bases to trimming and J lost 4 bases, with 14 bases between them. CDR3 length: 14 residues. Germline V lookup: CDR1 SEHNR, CDR2 FQNEAQ (reference sequence). CDR3 residues: CASSPRIQGYGYTF. The CDR3 bases are TGTGCCAGCAGCCCTAGGATCCAGGGCTATGGCTACACCTTC.